The T cell receptor (beta chain) described here comes from a study of blood T cell repertoires in COVID-19. Germline CDR1 SGHTA, CDR2 FQGNSA. The CDR3 is made up of 16 amino acids. Trimming at V came to 4 bases and at J to 11 bases, leaving 15 bases not matched to a gene. Profiled with immunoSEQ multiplex PCR; TCRdb holds only in-frame clones, not every one. Among about 130,000 clones, almost 85% were seen once, and the ten largest hold over 10%. The chain recombines TRBV7-2 with TRBJ1-1, with 11 bases identical to TRBD1. The sequence came from a human donor in a cohort sampled during active COVID-19. Sequenced input: peripheral blood. For the CDR3, the DNA is TGTGCCAGCAGCTACCGGACCGGGACAGGGGGTTTAGTGGCTTTCTTT. As protein: CASSYRTGTGGLVAFF.